Sequencing of this TCR beta chain was carried out in a study of T-cell memory formation after mild COVID-19. A note on this clonotype: Its antigen is undetermined.

This CDR3 is 13 amino acids long. Germline V gene data show CDR1 as ENHRY and CDR2 as SYGVKD. V lost 7 bases to trimming and J lost 7 bases; unmatched junction nucleotides: 5. Constant-segment primers and 5'RACE yielded cDNA libraries for TCR alpha and TCR beta, each carrying sample barcodes and UMIs. MiXCR, applied by TCRdb to the 5' RACE reads, yields one record per CDR3 protein. The data hold 300,000 to 350,000 distinct CDR3 sequences, with 10% to 15% observed a single time. Study-wide results and limits: Among clones contracting day 15 to 85, CD4/CD8 was balanced, whereas later expanders leaned CD4+. CD4+ clones that contracted lay mainly in CM and EM; CD8+ ones lay in EMRA.

The receptor comes from a man between 18 and 35 years old who had mild COVID-19 (a few samples of this study predate the infection). Cell type and time point are not known. The chain combines TRBV10-3 with TRBJ2-1; TRBD1 matches 9 bases. What was sequenced was PBMCs or a T cell subset sorted from them (not recorded which). The CDR3 bases are TGTGCCATCACCCCGGACAGGGGAAATGAGCAGTTCTTC. Translation gives CAITPDRGNEQFF.